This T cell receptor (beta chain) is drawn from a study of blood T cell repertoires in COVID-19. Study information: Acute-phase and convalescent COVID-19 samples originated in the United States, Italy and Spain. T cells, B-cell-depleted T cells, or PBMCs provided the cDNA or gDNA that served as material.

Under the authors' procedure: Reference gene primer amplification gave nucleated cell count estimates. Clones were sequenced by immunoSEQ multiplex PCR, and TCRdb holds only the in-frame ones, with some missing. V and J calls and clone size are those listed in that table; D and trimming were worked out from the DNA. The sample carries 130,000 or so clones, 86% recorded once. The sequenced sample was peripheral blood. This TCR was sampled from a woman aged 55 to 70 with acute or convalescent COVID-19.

The CDR3 bases are TGTGCCAGCAGAGCGGGGGGATCACAAGAGACCCAGTACTTC. This sequence encodes CASRAGGSQETQYF. The V and J genes are TRBV19 and TRBJ2-5, with TRBD2 matching over 9 bases. V was clipped by 9 bases and J by 2 bases; unmatched bases: 7. The CDR3 covers 14 residues. CDR1 LNHDA and CDR2 SQIVND come from the germline V gene (reference sequence).